A selection of T cell receptor beta chains follows, all from one sample in a study of CD8 T cell repertoires and HIV-1 epitope variants. Data came from immunoSEQ multiplex PCR; TCRdb stores just in-frame clones and leaves some out. In the table there are about 6,000 clones, approximately 65% of which are singletons. Which antigens these TCRs recognize remains unknown. Sequenced material: cultured CD8+ T cells derived from PBMCs. The receptors derive from a male donor with HIV. Each CDR3 is given with its conserved first and last residue. A D gene is named only where the DNA matches it firmly. Rows give clone size only sometimes, using once, few, many, or a class for an expanded clone.

d_gene: NA; abundance: NA; j_gene: TRBJ2-5; v_gene: TRBV27; CDR3nt: TGTGCCAGCAGTTATCGGGGGTACCAAGAGACCCAGTACTTC; CDR3aa: CASSYRGYQETQYF
d_gene: TRBD1; abundance: NA; j_gene: TRBJ1-1; v_gene: TRBV7-8; CDR3nt: TGTGCCAGCAGCTTAGCGATAACTCCAGGGGGAGGTGACACTGAAGCTTTCTTT; CDR3aa: CASSLAITPGGGDTEAFF
d_gene: TRBD2; abundance: NA; j_gene: TRBJ2-7; v_gene: TRBV28; CDR3nt: TGTGCCAGCAGTGCTTCTAGCGGGAGGGCCTTGTACGAGCAGTACTTC; CDR3aa: CASSASSGRALYEQYF
d_gene: TRBD1; abundance: medium-sized; j_gene: TRBJ2-7; v_gene: TRBV4-2; CDR3nt: TGTGCCAGCAGCCAAACAGGGGTCAACGAGCAGTACTTC; CDR3aa: CASSQTGVNEQYF
d_gene: NA; abundance: NA; j_gene: TRBJ1-1; v_gene: TRBV7-2; CDR3nt: TGTGCCAGCAGCTTAGGAGGATCATCAATAGGCAGGGCCACTGAAGCTTTCTTT; CDR3aa: CASSLGGSSIGRATEAFF
d_gene: NA; abundance: NA; j_gene: TRBJ2-2; v_gene: TRBV5-1; CDR3nt: TGCGCCAGCAGCTTGGCGCAGTGGGGGACCGGGGAGCTGTTTTTT; CDR3aa: CASSLAQWGTGELFF
d_gene: TRBD2; abundance: once; j_gene: TRBJ2-7; v_gene: TRBV28; CDR3nt: TGTGCCACCGAAAATAGTATAGCGGGAGGGCCTGGGGGCGAGCAGTACTTC; CDR3aa: CATENSIAGGPGGEQYF
d_gene: TRBD2; abundance: once; j_gene: TRBJ2-5; v_gene: TRBV7-2; CDR3nt: TGTGCCAGCAGCTATGGAGGACTAGCGGGAGGAGTGGAGACCCAGTACTTC; CDR3aa: CASSYGGLAGGVETQYF
d_gene: TRBD2; abundance: NA; j_gene: TRBJ2-1; v_gene: TRBV6-5; CDR3nt: TGTGCCAGCAGTTACTCTCTAGCGGGATTCGATGAGCAGTTCTTC; CDR3aa: CASSYSLAGFDEQFF
d_gene: NA; abundance: NA; j_gene: TRBJ2-1; v_gene: TRBV6-4; CDR3nt: TGTGCCAGCAGTGACGTGTCGGGCAATGAGCAGTTCTTC; CDR3aa: CASSDVSGNEQFF
d_gene: TRBD1; abundance: few; j_gene: TRBJ2-7; v_gene: TRBV7-9; CDR3nt: TGTGCCAGCACCACTTGGGACAGATACGAGCAGTACTTC; CDR3aa: CASTTWDRYEQYF
d_gene: NA; abundance: NA; j_gene: TRBJ1-1; v_gene: TRBV19; CDR3nt: TGTGCCAGTAGTATTCAAAACCTAGCTGAAGCTTTCTTT; CDR3aa: CASSIQNLAEAFF
d_gene: NA; abundance: NA; j_gene: TRBJ2-7; v_gene: TRBV5-1; CDR3nt: TGCGCCAGCAGCTTATCTAGCGTACCCTACGAGCAGTACTTC; CDR3aa: CASSLSSVPYEQYF
d_gene: NA; abundance: NA; j_gene: TRBJ2-7; v_gene: TRBV5-6; CDR3nt: TGTGCCAGCAGCTTGGGACACCAGTTCTACGAGCAGTACTTC; CDR3aa: CASSLGHQFYEQYF
d_gene: NA; abundance: NA; j_gene: TRBJ2-3; v_gene: TRBV7-9; CDR3nt: TGTGCCAGCAGCTTAGTCCTGACAGGCAACACAGATACGCAGTATTTT; CDR3aa: CASSLVLTGNTDTQYF
d_gene: NA; abundance: NA; j_gene: TRBJ2-7; v_gene: TRBV28; CDR3nt: TGTGCCAGCAGTTTAGGTGTATATGAGCAGTACTTC; CDR3aa: CASSLGVYEQYF
d_gene: NA; abundance: NA; j_gene: TRBJ1-5; v_gene: TRBV7-8; CDR3nt: TGTGCCAGCAGCCAAAGGTGGGATCAGCCCCAGCATTTT; CDR3aa: CASSQRWDQPQHF
d_gene: NA; abundance: NA; j_gene: TRBJ2-1; v_gene: TRBV19; CDR3nt: TGTGCCAGTAGTATCGGGGATTACAATGAGCAGTTCTTC; CDR3aa: CASSIGDYNEQFF
d_gene: NA; abundance: NA; j_gene: TRBJ1-2; v_gene: TRBV6-5; CDR3nt: TGTGCCAGCTCCTACGGAGCTAACTATGGCTACACCTTC; CDR3aa: CASSYGANYGYTF
d_gene: NA; abundance: NA; j_gene: TRBJ2-7; v_gene: TRBV6-5; CDR3nt: TGTGCCAGCAGCCCCGGGGCGATTACCTACGAGCAGTACTTC; CDR3aa: CASSPGAITYEQYF
d_gene: NA; abundance: few; j_gene: TRBJ2-7; v_gene: TRBV6-5; CDR3nt: TGTGCCAGCAGCGACCACTATGAGACCTACGAGCAGTACTTC; CDR3aa: CASSDHYETYEQYF
d_gene: NA; abundance: NA; j_gene: TRBJ1-1; v_gene: TRBV7-9; CDR3nt: TGTGCCAGCAGCGCCACGGCAGGGACAAAAAACACTGAAGCTTTCTTT; CDR3aa: CASSATAGTKNTEAFF
d_gene: TRBD1; abundance: NA; j_gene: TRBJ1-1; v_gene: TRBV11-1; CDR3nt: TGTGCCAGCAGCCAACGGGGGACAGGGGGCACTGAAGCTTTCTTT; CDR3aa: CASSQRGTGGTEAFF
d_gene: NA; abundance: NA; j_gene: TRBJ1-5; v_gene: TRBV14; CDR3nt: TGTGCCAGCAGCCAAGACAGCATGTATCAGCCCCAGCATTTT; CDR3aa: CASSQDSMYQPQHF
d_gene: NA; abundance: few; j_gene: TRBJ2-7; v_gene: TRBV9; CDR3nt: TGTGCCAGCAGCGCCTCCTACGAGCAGTACTTC; CDR3aa: CASSASYEQYF
d_gene: NA; abundance: few; j_gene: TRBJ2-4; v_gene: TRBV10-2; CDR3nt: TGCGCCAGCAGCCCTGTCCAAAGTCTAGCCAAAAACATTCAGTACTTC; CDR3aa: CASSPVQSLAKNIQYF
d_gene: NA; abundance: NA; j_gene: TRBJ2-5; v_gene: TRBV28; CDR3nt: TGTGCCAGCAGTTTACCGACAGGGACTTTGACCCAGTACTTC; CDR3aa: CASSLPTGTLTQYF
d_gene: NA; abundance: NA; j_gene: TRBJ2-2; v_gene: TRBV19; CDR3nt: TGTGCCAGTAGTTTGTGGGAGGTTAGCACCGGGGAGCTGTTTTTT; CDR3aa: CASSLWEVSTGELFF
d_gene: TRBD1; abundance: NA; j_gene: TRBJ1-2; v_gene: TRBV19; CDR3nt: TGTGCCAGTAGTATCAAGGGACAGGACTCCTATGGCTACACCTTC; CDR3aa: CASSIKGQDSYGYTF
d_gene: NA; abundance: NA; j_gene: TRBJ2-7; v_gene: TRBV6-1; CDR3nt: TGTGCCAGCAGTGAACCGGGTCCCTCCTACGAGCAGTACTTC; CDR3aa: CASSEPGPSYEQYF
d_gene: NA; abundance: NA; j_gene: TRBJ1-6; v_gene: TRBV10-2; CDR3nt: TGCGCCAGCAGTGAGGGGTCACCCCTCCACTTT; CDR3aa: CASSEGSPLHF
d_gene: TRBD1; abundance: NA; j_gene: TRBJ2-7; v_gene: TRBV6-5; CDR3nt: TGTGCCAGCAGCACCCGGGACAGGGACGACGAGCAGTACTTC; CDR3aa: CASSTRDRDDEQYF
d_gene: TRBD1; abundance: NA; j_gene: TRBJ2-4; v_gene: TRBV28; CDR3nt: TGTGCCAGCGCGTCCGGGACAGGGGATAAAAACATTCAGTACTTC; CDR3aa: CASASGTGDKNIQYF
d_gene: TRBD1; abundance: NA; j_gene: TRBJ1-2; v_gene: TRBV27; CDR3nt: TGTGCCAGCAGGCGTCAGGGGGTCAACTATGGCTACACCTTC; CDR3aa: CASRRQGVNYGYTF
d_gene: TRBD1; abundance: NA; j_gene: TRBJ1-1; v_gene: TRBV11-1; CDR3nt: TGTGCCAGCAGCCTCGCACGGACAGGGCTGAACACTGAAGCTTTCTTT; CDR3aa: CASSLARTGLNTEAFF
d_gene: NA; abundance: NA; j_gene: TRBJ1-6; v_gene: TRBV4-3; CDR3nt: TGCGCCAGCAGCCAACCGTATAGTAATTCACCCCTCCACTTT; CDR3aa: CASSQPYSNSPLHF
d_gene: TRBD2; abundance: NA; j_gene: TRBJ2-7; v_gene: TRBV7-9; CDR3nt: TGTGCCAGCAGCCCGGGGGGGAGGGACCAGCGCTACGAGCAGTACTTC; CDR3aa: CASSPGGRDQRYEQYF
d_gene: TRBD1; abundance: NA; j_gene: TRBJ2-1; v_gene: TRBV5-1; CDR3nt: TGCGCCAGCAGCTCCGGGACAGCAAACAATGAGCAGTTCTTC; CDR3aa: CASSSGTANNEQFF
d_gene: NA; abundance: few; j_gene: TRBJ2-7; v_gene: TRBV4-1; CDR3nt: TGCGCCAGCAGCCAAGGCACCGGGAGTTACTACGAGCAGTACTTC; CDR3aa: CASSQGTGSYYEQYF
d_gene: NA; abundance: NA; j_gene: TRBJ2-1; v_gene: TRBV18; CDR3nt: TGTGCCAGCTCACCCGAGACAAACTACAATGAGCAGTTCTTC; CDR3aa: CASSPETNYNEQFF
d_gene: NA; abundance: hyperexpanded; j_gene: TRBJ2-7; v_gene: TRBV27; CDR3nt: TGTGCCAGCAGTTCAGATGTCTCGGCCTACGAGCAGTACTTC; CDR3aa: CASSSDVSAYEQYF
d_gene: NA; abundance: few; j_gene: TRBJ1-1; v_gene: TRBV27; CDR3nt: TGTGCCAGCAGTTTAGGGGTGGGAACTGAAGCTTTCTTT; CDR3aa: CASSLGVGTEAFF
d_gene: NA; abundance: once; j_gene: TRBJ2-7; v_gene: TRBV19; CDR3nt: TGTGCCAGTAAGGCAGGGCCCACCTACGAGCAGTACTTC; CDR3aa: CASKAGPTYEQYF
d_gene: TRBD2; abundance: NA; j_gene: TRBJ2-7; v_gene: TRBV5-4; CDR3nt: TGTGCCAGCAGCCCCGGGGGGTACGAGCAGTACTTC; CDR3aa: CASSPGGYEQYF
d_gene: NA; abundance: medium-sized; j_gene: TRBJ1-6; v_gene: TRBV9; CDR3nt: TGTGCCAGCAGCCCGCTGGGGGGGCAAGGGAATTCACCCCTCCACTTT; CDR3aa: CASSPLGGQGNSPLHF
d_gene: NA; abundance: few; j_gene: TRBJ2-7; v_gene: TRBV28; CDR3nt: TGTGCCAGCAGTTTAGAGGGCCAGTCCCCCTACGAGCAGTACTTC; CDR3aa: CASSLEGQSPYEQYF
d_gene: NA; abundance: NA; j_gene: TRBJ1-1; v_gene: TRBV6-6; CDR3nt: TGTGCCAGCACCCGACCGGCGGCGAGCACTGAAGCTTTCTTT; CDR3aa: CASTRPAASTEAFF